A single sample gave rise to the 13 T cell receptor beta chains below, sequenced in a study of cytomegalovirus exposure and HLA in healthy donors. Primers included in the PCR were 60 Vbeta and 13 Jbeta primers. TCRdb's copy holds only in-frame clones and misses some; the assay was immunoSEQ multiplex PCR. Of more than 150,000 clones in the sample, roughly 84% were seen once. Sequencing used PBMCs. The receptors stem from a boy younger than 10 in good health and CMV-seronegative.

The chain recombines TRBV27 with TRBJ2-7, with TRBD1 identical over 9 bases. This CDR3 has 14 residues. Germline CDR1 reads MNHEY; CDR2 reads SMNVEV (reference sequence). With V trimmed by 2 bases and J by 2 bases, 1 base remained unmatched. CDR3 in DNA: TGTGCCAGCAGTTTAAACAGGGGGCCCTACGAGCAGTACTTC. Protein: CASSLNRGPYEQYF.

The chain couples TRBV6-1 to TRBJ1-2, with TRBD1 matching over 7 bases. V shed 0 bases and J 2 bases; nucleotides not matched to a gene: 6. Germline assignment: CDR1 MNHNS and CDR2 SASEGT. CDR3 length: 16 residues. CDR3 in amino acids: CASSEAGKTGNYGYTF. CDR3 bases: TGTGCCAGCAGTGAAGCCGGAAAGACAGGGAACTATGGCTACACCTTC.

The chain carries TRBV28 and TRBJ1-6, with D hard to call. V dropped 4 bases and J dropped 8 bases, with 9 bases sitting between them. This CDR3 is built from 13 residues. CDR1 is MDHEN and CDR2 is SYDVKM in the germline V gene. DNA of the CDR3: TGTGCCAGCAGTTGGGCCGGGGATTCACCCCTCCACTTT. Translating gives CASSWAGDSPLHF.

V and J are TRBV30 and TRBJ1-4; TRBD1 agrees at 8 bases. Germline V gene lookup returns CDR1 GTSNPN and CDR2 SVGIG (reference sequence). CDR3 length: 17 residues. Unmatched junction bases numbered 14, after V lost 2 bases and J lost 6 bases. In DNA, the CDR3 is TGTGCCTGGAGTACCACAGGGGGACCGCTGATAGATGAAAAACTGTTTTTT. As protein: CAWSTTGGPLIDEKLFF.

This chain links TRBV6-5 with TRBJ1-4; D is uncertain. V gave up 8 bases and J gave up 8 bases, with 12 bases separating them. The CDR3 sequence is 12 residues long. Per the germline V gene, CDR1 is MNHEY and CDR2 is SVGAGI. Written as DNA, the CDR3 is TGTGCCAGCGGAAACGCGGGAGAAAAACTGTTTTTT. Amino acids: CASGNAGEKLFF.

The chain uses TRBV29-1 and TRBJ2-2, with TRBD2 matching 8 bases. Germline CDR1 is SQVTM and CDR2 is ANQGSEA. V dropped 2 bases and J dropped 5; count of bases not matched to a gene: 7. The CDR3 sequence is 15 residues long. The CDR3 DNA follows: TGCAGCGTTGAACCCAGCGGGAGACCTACCGGGGAGCTGTTTTTT. Its translation: CSVEPSGRPTGELFF.

V and J are TRBV15 and TRBJ1-1; possibly TRBD1 for D (5 bases). Trimming removed 5 bases at V and 2 bases at J, with 12 bases between. CDR1 and CDR2 (germline): LNHNV, YYDKDF (reference sequence). The CDR3 totals 14 residues. The CDR3 DNA follows: TGTGCCACCAGCCCTAGGCGGGACAACACTGAAGCTTTCTTT. Translation: CATSPRRDNTEAFF.

As regards this clone: Other DNA sequences within the sample encode an identical CDR3. The gene calls are TRBV5-4 and TRBJ2-1; 11 bases match TRBD2. V dropped 0 bases and J dropped 3; count of bases not matched to a gene: 2. The germline CDR1 and CDR2 sequences are SGHNT and YYREEE (reference sequence). The CDR3 runs 16 residues. CDR3 loop: CASSLAGTSGYNEQFF. CDR3 nucleotides: TGTGCCAGCAGCTTGGCCGGGACTAGCGGCTACAATGAGCAGTTCTTC.

This chain joins TRBV30 and TRBJ2-7; 13 bases are shared with TRBD2. This CDR3 comprises 13 residues. The germline V gene encodes CDR1 GTSNPN and CDR2 SVGIG (reference sequence). The trim removed 6 bases at V and 6 bases at J, leaving 5 bases unmatched. CDR3 protein: CACGLAGDGEQYF. The CDR3, as DNA: TGTGCCTGCGGACTAGCGGGAGATGGCGAGCAGTACTTC.

The CDR3 sequence: CASSPPGQGNNEQFF. CDR3 bases: TGTGCCAGCTCACCTCCGGGACAGGGAAACAATGAGCAGTTCTTC. The chain uses TRBV18 and TRBJ2-1, with 9 bases matching TRBD1. CDR3 length: 15 residues. The J segment lost 5 bases and the V segment lost 3 bases, leaving 5 bases of the junction unmatched. The germline V gene has CDR1 KGHSH and CDR2 LQKENI.

This chain uses TRBV18 with TRBJ2-3; the D gene is possibly TRBD2 (7 bases). V lost 3 bases to trimming and J lost 0 bases, with 13 bases between them. The CDR3 length is 16 residues. The germline CDR1 and CDR2 sequences are KGHSH and LQKENI. This chain's CDR3 is CASSPPGGLSTDTQYF. The CDR3 coding sequence is TGTGCCAGCTCACCCCCCGGGGGGCTTAGCACAGATACGCAGTATTTT.

The chain links TRBV27 to TRBJ2-1; 7 bases agree with TRBD1. V lost 6 bases, J lost 6 bases, and 14 bases stayed unmatched. Germline CDR1 and CDR2: MNHEY and SMNVEV (reference sequence). The CDR3 loop spans 16 amino acids. The CDR3 nucleotides read TGTGCCAGCAGCTACCTGGGGACAGTAATTCCCAATGAGCAGTTCTTC. As protein: CASSYLGTVIPNEQFF.

In this sample, this clone turned up once. The chain links TRBV10-3 to TRBJ1-3, with 11 bases fitting TRBD1. This CDR3 is built from 16 residues. Germline lookup yields CDR1 ENHRY and CDR2 SYGVKD. J gave up 2 bases and V 2 bases, and 2 bases lay outside the gene matches. DNA of the CDR3: TGTGCCATCAGTGAGACGGGACAGGGGGCTGGAAACACCATATATTTT. This encodes CAISETGQGAGNTIYF.